Presented here are 29 T cell receptor beta chains from one specimen sequenced in a study of blood T cells in healthy people across ages. For the second PCR, which ran for 7 to 11 cycles, a sample-barcoded 5' primer and a J-beta primer mix were used. TCRdb called the 5' RACE reads again in MiXCR, with one record for every CDR3 protein. The table shows roughly 1,500,000 distinct CDR3 sequences, with about 35% occurring only once. Material for sequencing was blood. These receptors were obtained from a woman aged 30 to 39 in good health.

This chain connects TRBV12-3 or TRBV12-4 to TRBJ1-2; 7 nucleotides match TRBD1. Trimming took 3 bases from V and 2 from J; bases not matched to a gene: 6. This CDR3 spans 15 amino acids. CDR3 protein: CASSLGWTGNYGYTF. CDR3 nucleotides: TGTGCCAGCAGTTTGGGCTGGACAGGAAACTATGGCTACACCTTC.

This clonotype occurred a few times. The gene calls are TRBV29-1 and TRBJ2-2, with 7 bases matching TRBD2. Germline trimming cut 7 bases from V and 7 bases from J; bases unmatched to any gene: 6. The CDR3 spans 12 residues. Germline V CDR1 and CDR2: SQVTM, ANQGSEA. The CDR3 spells CSASGGDGELFF. Here the CDR3 DNA reads TGCAGCGCCTCTGGGGGGGACGGGGAGCTGTTTTTT.

The chain recombines TRBV20-1 with TRBJ2-1; the match to TRBD1 covers 7 bases. V trimming: 0 bases; J trimming: 5 bases; junction bases outside the gene matches: 13. The germline V gene encodes CDR1 DFQATT and CDR2 SNEGSKA (reference sequence). This CDR3 contains 17 residues. The chain's CDR3 is CSARERDSRRPHNEQFF. In DNA, the CDR3 is TGCAGTGCTAGAGAACGGGACAGCCGACGTCCCCACAATGAGCAGTTCTTC.

This sequence joins TRBV10-3 and TRBJ2-1; 11 bases are a match to TRBD1. The CDR3 runs 16 residues. The V segment lost 0 bases and the J segment 8 bases; nucleotides outside the gene matches: 6. CDR1 ENHRY and CDR2 SYGVKD come from the germline V gene. CDR3 sequence: CAISESWTGGVDEQFF. The CDR3 coding sequence is TGTGCCATCAGTGAGTCGTGGACAGGGGGCGTCGATGAGCAGTTCTTC.

A few counts support this clonotype. The chain combines TRBV3-1 with TRBJ2-5; D ambiguous. Germline-derived CDR1 and CDR2 are LGHDT and YNNKEL (reference sequence). Trimming took off 0 bases at V and 3 bases at J, with 5 bases between the two ends. The CDR3 runs 13 residues. CDR3 coding DNA: TGTGCCAGCAGCCAAGATGAGAAAGAGACCCAGTACTTC. It encodes CASSQDEKETQYF.

This clonotype was recorded many times. J is TRBJ2-7 and V is TRBV29-1, with 10 bases lining up with TRBD2. The CDR3 loop spans 12 amino acids. V shed 7 bases and J 4 bases; nucleotides not matched to a gene: 4. Germline CDR1 SQVTM, CDR2 ANQGSEA. The chain's CDR3 is CSALAGGYEQYF. CDR3 DNA sequence: TGCAGCGCCTTAGCGGGAGGTTACGAGCAGTACTTC.

This chain uses TRBV11-2 with TRBJ2-1; 8 bases agree with TRBD2. Losses at the gene ends were 5 bases for V and 16 bases for J; bases not matched to a gene: 10. The CDR3 covers 12 residues. Germline values: CDR1 SGHAT, CDR2 FQNNGV. The CDR3 DNA is TGTGCCAGCAGCCCCCAGCGGGGGCGCCTCTTCTTC. Translated: CASSPQRGRLFF.

The rearrangement joins TRBV3-1 to TRBJ2-7, with 8 bases lining up with TRBD2. J was trimmed by 4 bases and V by 5 bases; bases with no gene match: 13. CDR3 length equals 16 residues. CDR1 LGHDT and CDR2 YNNKEL come from the germline V gene (reference sequence). The CDR3 loop is CASSLGASGGRYEQYF. The CDR3 nucleotides are TGTGCCAGCAGCTTAGGGGCCTCGGGGGGGCGTTACGAGCAGTACTTC.

The rearrangement links TRBV7-9 to TRBJ2-7, with TRBD1 matching over 8 bases. Trimming at V came to 1 base and at J to 5 bases, leaving 10 bases not matched to a gene. The germline V gene has CDR1 SEHNR and CDR2 FQNEAQ (reference sequence). This CDR3 contains 16 residues. As DNA, the CDR3 is TGTGCCAGCAGCTTAGAGGTCGGCCAGGGGGCGAACGAGCAGTACTTC. The encoded protein is CASSLEVGQGANEQYF.

The J gene is TRBJ2-6, the V gene TRBV20-1; D possibly corresponds to TRBD1 (5 bases). This CDR3 is built from 17 residues. CDR1 is DFQATT, CDR2 SNEGSKA, per germline (reference sequence). The V and J ends lost 2 bases and 0 bases respectively, with 14 bases between them. CDR3 protein: CSARPARQISGANVLTF. As DNA, the CDR3 is TGCAGTGCTAGACCCGCCCGACAGATCTCTGGGGCCAACGTCCTGACTTTC.

A remark on this clonotype: A much more abundant neighbour one base away suggests this may be a read error. The V gene is TRBV20-1, the J gene TRBJ2-3; TRBD2 agrees at 7 bases. Germline CDR1 reads DFQATT; CDR2 reads SNEGSKA (reference sequence). This CDR3 is 15 amino acids long. The CDR3 region is CSTRHSGPYTDTQYF. In DNA, the CDR3 is TGCAGTACTAGACATAGCGGGCCCTACACAGATACGCAGTATTTT.

This clonotype was recorded a few times. V and J are TRBV20-1 and TRBJ2-7; D perhaps matches TRBD1 (5 bases). Trimming took 1 base from V and 3 from J, leaving 10 bases between them. Germline CDR1 DFQATT, CDR2 SNEGSKA (reference sequence). CDR3 size: 13 residues. This CDR3 reads CSARGWQGYEQYF. The CDR3 nucleotides read TGCAGTGCTAGAGGGTGGCAGGGCTACGAGCAGTACTTC.

This chain connects TRBV5-1 to TRBJ2-3; TRBD1 might be the D (5 bases). Germline V gives CDR1 SGHRS, CDR2 YFSETQ. The V end was cut by 4 bases, the J end by 2 bases, with 14 bases between. The CDR3 spans 15 residues. CDR3: CASSTCRATTDTQYF. For the CDR3, the DNA is TGCGCCAGCAGCACCTGCAGGGCTACCACAGATACGCAGTATTTT.

Turning to this clonotype: One end of the junction is discordant with germline, which a read error may explain. The chain links TRBV3-1 to TRBJ1-1; no clear D gene. CDR1 is LGHDT, CDR2 YNNKEL, per germline (reference sequence). The CDR3 runs to 14 residues. The CDR3 DNA is TGTGCCAGCAGCCTCGTTGGGGTGAACACTGGAGCTTTCTTT. This codes for CASSLVGVNTGAFF.

The V gene is TRBV7-3, the J gene TRBJ2-1; a weak D match, TRBD2 (5 bases). The DNA end is a closer match to TRBJ2-7, so the J assignment may be wrong. CDR3 length equals 16 residues. CDR1 and CDR2 (germline): SGHTA, FQGTGA. CDR3 sequence (DNA): TGTGCCAGCAGCTTAACAACGGGGAGCTCCTACAATGAGCAGTACTTC. The encoded protein is CASSLTTGSSYNEQYF.

A few counts support this clonotype. The CDR3 protein is CSATWGGQSYEQYF. The CDR3 DNA sequence: TGCAGTGCCACGTGGGGTGGCCAATCCTACGAGCAGTACTTC. The J gene is TRBJ2-7, the V gene TRBV20-1; D not certain. CDR1 and CDR2 from the germline V gene are DFQATT and SNEGSKA (reference sequence). The CDR3 extends over 14 amino acids. V was trimmed by 6 bases and J by 1 base, leaving 16 bases between them.

V usage is TRBV13 and J usage is TRBJ1-2; D possibly corresponds to TRBD1 (6 bases). In germline, CDR1 is PRHDT, CDR2 FYEKMQ (reference sequence). V was trimmed by 5 bases and J by 3 bases, leaving 10 bases between them. CDR3 length: 13 residues. The CDR3 DNA reads as TGTGCCAGCAGCACACGACAGGACTATGGCTACACCTTC. Protein: CASSTRQDYGYTF.

In DNA, the CDR3 is TGTGCCAGCAGGGCCGGGGGAGGCTATGGCTACACCTTC. Its translation is CASRAGGGYGYTF. The chain couples TRBV3-1 to TRBJ1-2; the D gene is possibly TRBD1 (5 bases). The CDR3 covers 13 residues. V lost 6 bases and J 4 bases, leaving 12 bases between the germline ends. Germline CDR1 and CDR2: LGHDT and YNNKEL (reference sequence). Full variable domain (missing parts from reference TRBV3-1 and TRBJ1-2): DTAVSQTPKYLVTQMGNDKSIKCEQNLGHDTMYWYKQDSKKFLKIMFSYNNKELIINETVPNRFSPKSPDKAHLNLHINSLELGDSAVYFCASRAGGGYGYTFGSGTRLTVV.

This clonotype occurred many times. The chain links TRBV7-6 to TRBJ2-5, with a tentative D call TRBD1 (6 bases). In germline, CDR1 is SGHVS, CDR2 FNYEAQ. Trimming took off 5 bases at V and 1 base at J, with 14 bases between the two ends. CDR3 length equals 15 residues. This CDR3 reads CASSHGPGAQETQYF. In DNA, the CDR3 is TGTGCCAGCAGCCACGGACCAGGGGCCCAAGAGACCCAGTACTTC.

This clonotype was observed a handful of times. At one of its ends the junction is not consistent with the germline gene, which may arise from a read error. The rearrangement joins TRBV5-6 to TRBJ2-5, with 9 bases that match TRBD2. The length of the CDR3 is 16 residues. The germline V gene has CDR1 SGHDT and CDR2 YYEEEE. CDR3: CASSAWAGGLIETQYF. CDR3 nucleotide sequence: TGTGCTAGCAGCGCCTGGGCGGGGGGGCTTATAGAGACCCAGTACTTC.

The chain combines TRBV9 with TRBJ2-5, with D possibly being TRBD1 or TRBD2 (6 bases each). This CDR3 has 18 residues. Deletions cut 4 bases from V and 2 bases from J, with 24 bases between. The V gene's germline CDR1 is SGDLS and CDR2 YYNGEE. The CDR3 sequence is CASSTSPGAKHGQETQYF. CDR3 sequence (DNA): TGTGCCAGCAGCACCTCCCCGGGGGCAAAGCATGGACAAGAGACCCAGTACTTC.

This clonotype has a handful of counts. The chain recombines TRBV4-1 with TRBJ2-5; the D gene is possibly TRBD1 (8 bases). TRBJ2-7 matches the DNA end more closely, so the J call is doubtful. Germline loops: CDR1 MGHRA, CDR2 YSYEKL. The CDR3 contains 16 residues. The CDR3 sequence is CASSKTGGDIRHEQYF. In DNA, the CDR3 is TGCGCCAGCAGCAAAACAGGGGGGGACATTCGCCACGAGCAGTACTTC.

With respect to this clonotype: An end of the junction differs from the germline gene, which may be a read error. The chain has TRBV13 and TRBJ2-7, with 9 bases fitting TRBD2. The V gene's germline CDR1 is PRHDT and CDR2 FYEKMQ (reference sequence). This CDR3 contains 15 residues. The CDR3 DNA follows: TGTGCCAGCGGCTTTAACGGCGGGAGGGCGGAGGAGCAGTACTTC. This encodes CASGFNGGRAEEQYF.

This rearrangement joins TRBV28 to TRBJ2-7, with 9 positions matching TRBD1. Germline CDR1 reads MDHEN; CDR2 reads SYDVKM. The CDR3 contains 14 residues. V lost 7 bases and J lost 1; bases outside the gene matches: 5. CDR3 amino acids: CASTAGQGSYEQYF. The CDR3 region has the DNA TGTGCCAGCACCGCGGGACAGGGTTCCTACGAGCAGTACTTC.

This clonotype was picked up a small number of times. The genes are TRBV6-1 and TRBJ2-3, with 11 bases identical to TRBD2. Germline V gene sequence: CDR1 MNHNS, CDR2 SASEGT. V shed 7 bases and J 6 bases; nucleotides not matched to a gene: 9. CDR3 length: 15 amino acids. The CDR3 loop reads CASTLLAGGEDTQYF. CDR3 DNA sequence: TGTGCCAGCACCCTGCTAGCGGGGGGTGAGGATACGCAGTATTTT.

V gene TRBV5-1 combines with J gene TRBJ2-7, with 11 bases matching TRBD2. This CDR3 is built from 16 residues. CDR1 SGHRS and CDR2 YFSETQ come from the germline V gene. V trimming: 0 bases; J trimming: 7 bases; junction bases outside the gene matches: 9. The CDR3: CASSLAPSGGNNEQYF. The DNA of the CDR3 is TGCGCCAGCAGCTTGGCCCCTAGCGGGGGGAACAATGAGCAGTACTTC.

J is TRBJ2-1 and V is TRBV10-3; no clear D gene. Trimming took off 10 bases at V and 2 bases at J, with 15 bases between the two ends. Germline loops: CDR1 ENHRY, CDR2 SYGVKD. This CDR3 spans 14 amino acids. CDR3 in amino acids: CATSPGTAYNEQFF. In DNA form, the CDR3 reads TGTGCCACCTCGCCTGGCACCGCCTACAATGAGCAGTTCTTC.

The CDR3 loop reads CASSEMGRLGGRDTQYF. Here the CDR3 DNA reads TGTGCCAGCAGTGAAATGGGACGACTGGGGGGGAGAGATACGCAGTATTTT. The genes are TRBV12-3 or TRBV12-4 and TRBJ2-3, with TRBD2 identical over 7 bases. The CDR3 contains 17 residues. Trimming removed 5 bases from V and 5 bases from J; junction bases left unmatched: 16.

The genes are TRBV2 and TRBJ1-1, with 7 positions matching TRBD1. V lost 1 base, J lost 4 bases, and 9 bases stayed unmatched. The CDR3 covers 16 residues. Germline V CDR1 and CDR2: SNHLY, FYNNEI. The chain's CDR3 is CASSEDQRGLGTEAFF. The CDR3 nucleotides are TGTGCCAGCAGTGAAGATCAAAGGGGGCTGGGCACTGAAGCTTTCTTT.